The 12 T cell receptor beta chains below come from one sample, sequenced in a study of cytomegalovirus exposure and HLA in healthy donors (dated by TCRdb to the late 2010s). Libraries were built with the immunoSEQ multiplex PCR assay. Held by TCRdb, this immuneACCESS table contains in-frame sequences only and omits some clones. Under half of the omission traces to an unresolved V gene where checked; the cause of the rest is unknown. This sample has some 68,000 clones in its table, and around 95% of those were observed once. The top ten hold 2% to 2.5% of the sample. The sequenced sample was PBMCs. The receptor source for this set is a man between 18 and 29 years old in good health and CMV-seronegative.

This rearrangement joins TRBV7-9 to TRBJ1-1; D gene ambiguous. CDR1 SEHNR and CDR2 FQNEAQ come from the germline V gene (reference sequence). This CDR3 comprises 12 residues. Trimming pared 5 bases from V and 5 bases from J, leaving 9 bases between. In nucleotides, the CDR3 is TGTGCCAGCAGCCTGACTGAAACTGAAGCTTTCTTT. Translation: CASSLTETEAFF.

This chain links TRBV5-5 with TRBJ2-1; tentatively, D is TRBD1 (7 bases). CDR3 length: 14 residues. Trimming took 0 bases from V and 7 from J, leaving 11 bases between them. Germline values: CDR1 SGHKS, CDR2 YYEKEE (reference sequence). The DNA of the CDR3 is TGTGCCAGCAGCTTGGAACAGGGGAGGAATGAGCAGTTCTTC. Its protein is CASSLEQGRNEQFF.

This sequence joins TRBV29-1 and TRBJ1-1, with a possible D match to TRBD1 (5 bases). Trimming pared 1 base from V and 7 bases from J, leaving 10 bases between. Germline V gene data show CDR1 as SQVTM and CDR2 as ANQGSEA. The CDR3 runs 12 residues. CDR3 DNA: TGCAGCGTTGAAGGGGGGGGACTTGAAGCTTTCTTT. This encodes CSVEGGGLEAFF.

The J gene is TRBJ2-5, the V gene TRBV6-6; 9 bases line up with TRBD1. CDR3 size: 14 residues. The germline V gene encodes CDR1 MNHNY and CDR2 SVGAGI (reference sequence). Trimming at V came to 4 bases and at J to 4 bases, leaving 4 bases not matched to a gene. The CDR3 here is CASSSGTGRETQYF. The CDR3, as DNA: TGTGCCAGCAGTTCCGGGACAGGGAGAGAGACCCAGTACTTC.

The genes are TRBV6-5 and TRBJ1-2; TRBD1 matches 9 bases. Unmatched junction bases numbered 7, after V lost 5 bases and J lost 3 bases. This CDR3 has 15 amino acids. CDR1 is MNHEY, CDR2 SVGAGI, per germline. CDR3 DNA: TGTGCCAGCAGTCTCGGACAGGGGCTTCACTATGGCTACACCTTC. It translates to CASSLGQGLHYGYTF.

The rearrangement uses TRBV19 and TRBJ1-5; 9 nucleotides match TRBD1. The CDR3 is made up of 13 amino acids. J gave up 7 bases and V 7 bases, and 5 bases lay outside the gene matches. The germline V gene has CDR1 LNHDA and CDR2 SQIVND (reference sequence). The chain's CDR3 is CASTGQGWQPQHF. DNA for the CDR3: TGTGCCAGTACTGGACAGGGGTGGCAGCCCCAGCATTTT.

The V gene is TRBV27, the J gene TRBJ2-6; D is possibly TRBD2 (5 bases). V was shortened by 4 bases and J by 0 bases, with 16 bases between the two germline ends. Germline V gene sequence: CDR1 MNHEY, CDR2 SMNVEV (reference sequence). This CDR3 has 18 amino acids. For the CDR3, the DNA is TGTGCCAGCAGTTCCCGCGGGCAGATAGTCTCTGGGGCCAACGTCCTGACTTTC. Encoded protein: CASSSRGQIVSGANVLTF.

The chain uses TRBV28 and TRBJ1-4; tentative D call: TRBD1 (5 bases). The germline CDR1 and CDR2 sequences are MDHEN and SYDVKM. CDR3 length equals 16 residues. V lost 2 bases and J lost 2, with 12 bases in between. As DNA, the CDR3 is TGTGCCAGCAGTTTACCTTGGACAAATACTAATGAAAAACTGTTTTTT. Protein product: CASSLPWTNTNEKLFF.

V and J are TRBV5-4 and TRBJ2-3, with 10 bases identical to TRBD1. The ends lost 3 bases at V and 6 bases at J; junction bases unmatched: 7. The V gene's germline CDR1 is SGHNT and CDR2 YYREEE (reference sequence). This CDR3 spans 15 amino acids. DNA of the CDR3: TGTGCCAGCAGCTCCGGGACAGGGGATGGGGATACGCAGTATTTT. As protein: CASSSGTGDGDTQYF.

This chain links TRBV9 with TRBJ1-1; 12 bases line up with TRBD1. Germline assignment: CDR1 SGDLS and CDR2 YYNGEE. CDR3 length: 19 residues. The junction had 15 bases not matched to a gene; V was cut back by 4 bases and J by 2 bases. The CDR3 is CASSPAGTGGGSRNTEAFF. The DNA of the CDR3 is TGTGCCAGCAGCCCGGCCGGGACAGGGGGCGGAAGTCGAAACACTGAAGCTTTCTTT. Based on the CDR3 plus reference TRBV9 and TRBJ1-1, the full variable domain is DSGVTQTPKHLITATGQRVTLRCSPRSGDLSVYWYQQSLDQGLQFLIQYYNGEERAKGNILERFSAQQFPDLHSELNLSSLELGDSALYFCASSPAGTGGGSRNTEAFFGQGTRLTVV.

The chain links TRBV13 to TRBJ1-3; a weak D match, TRBD1 (6 bases). This CDR3 spans 17 amino acids. Germline CDR1 PRHDT, CDR2 FYEKMQ (reference sequence). V lost 4 bases, J lost 0 bases, and 16 bases lay in between. CDR3 in DNA: TGTGCCAGCAGCTCAACCACGGGACACCACTCTGGAAACACCATATATTTT. Translation gives CASSSTTGHHSGNTIYF.

The gene calls are TRBV27 and TRBJ1-2; D ambiguous. Germline CDR1 and CDR2: MNHEY and SMNVEV (reference sequence). V was shortened by 5 bases and J by 4 bases, with 17 bases between the two germline ends. This CDR3 has 15 amino acids. In nucleotides, the CDR3 is TGTGCCAGCAGTCCCTCGGTCGGAGACGGCTATGGCTACACCTTC. Its translation: CASSPSVGDGYGYTF.